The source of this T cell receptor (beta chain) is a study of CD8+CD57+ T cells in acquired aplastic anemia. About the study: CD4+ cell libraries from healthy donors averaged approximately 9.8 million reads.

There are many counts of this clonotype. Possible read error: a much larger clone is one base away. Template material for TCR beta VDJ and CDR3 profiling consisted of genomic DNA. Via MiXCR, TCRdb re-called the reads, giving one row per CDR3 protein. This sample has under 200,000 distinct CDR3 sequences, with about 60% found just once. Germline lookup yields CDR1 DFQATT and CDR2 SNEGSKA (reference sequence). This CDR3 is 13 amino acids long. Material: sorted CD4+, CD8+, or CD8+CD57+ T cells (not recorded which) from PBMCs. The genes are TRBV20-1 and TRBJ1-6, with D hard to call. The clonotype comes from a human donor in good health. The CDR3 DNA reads TGCAGTGCCGGTAGGATGGGCTCTTCACCCCTCCGCTTT. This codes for CSAGRMGSSPLRF.